This TCR beta chain originates from a study of blood T cell repertoires in COVID-19. Some clones are missing from TCRdb's copy, which holds only in-frame ones; the method was immunoSEQ multiplex PCR. The table lists over 120,000 clones, around 84% of them singletons. V shed 4 bases and J 3 bases; nucleotides not matched to a gene: 5. CDR1 and CDR2 from the germline V gene are SGHKS and YYEKEE (reference sequence). The CDR3 runs 15 residues. Sequenced sample: peripheral blood. V and J are TRBV5-5 and TRBJ2-1, with 9 positions matching TRBD1. This TCR derives from a human donor with acute or convalescent COVID-19. The donor label of this sample is uncertain. CDR3 in DNA: TGTGCCAGCAGCGAAACGGGACAGGGCTACAATGAGCAGTTCTTC. This sequence encodes CASSETGQGYNEQFF.